These T cell receptor beta chains were read from a single sample in a study of blood T cell repertoires in COVID-19. Clones were read by immunoSEQ multiplex PCR, and TCRdb kept only the in-frame ones, dropping some. The top ten clones hold approximately 6.3% of a sample with about 89,000 clones, about four fifths of them seen once. The specimen was peripheral blood. These receptors came from a man between 65 and 85 years old with COVID-19, enrolled during active disease. Each CDR3 is given with its conserved first and last residue. A D gene is named only where the DNA matches it firmly. Clone size is not always given. Where it is, it says once, few, many or a class for expanded clones.

>TRBJ1-1|TRBV18|TRBD1|once
CASSPDRAREAFF
TGTGCCAGCTCACCGGACAGGGCCCGTGAAGCTTTCTTT
>TRBJ2-2|TRBV12-5|NA|NA
CASAVGGDTGELFF
TGTGCTAGTGCGGTTGGGGGCGACACCGGGGAGCTGTTTTTT
>TRBJ2-7|TRBV6-5|NA|NA
CASRGSRRSSYEQYF
TGTGCCAGCAGAGGGTCCCGGAGGAGCTCCTACGAGCAGTACTTC
>TRBJ2-2|TRBV9|TRBD2|NA
CASSLGLAGGGTGELFF
TGTGCCAGCAGCTTGGGACTAGCGGGAGGTGGGACCGGGGAGCTGTTTTTT
>TRBJ1-2|TRBV6-2/TRBV6-3|NA|NA
CASSHAGTIYGYTF
TGTGCCAGCAGCCACGCCGGGACAATCTATGGCTACACCTTC
>TRBJ1-2|TRBV27|NA|once
CASSLYAGDGYTF
TGTGCCAGCAGTTTATACGCAGGGGATGGCTACACCTTC
>TRBJ1-1|TRBV5-5|TRBD1|NA
CASSLRQGVVVNFMRAFF
TGTGCCAGCAGCTTAAGGCAGGGGGTCGTCGTAAATTTTATGCGGGCTTTCTTT
>TRBJ1-2|TRBV7-8|NA|few
CASSFGAGTGNPPTF
NA
>TRBJ2-7|TRBV30|NA|NA
CALATDSYEQYF
TGTGCCCTAGCGACAGACTCCTACGAGCAGTACTTC
>TRBJ2-7|TRBV5-1|TRBD2|NA
CASSPAGTSGYEQYF
TGCGCCAGCAGCCCCGCCGGGACTAGCGGATACGAGCAGTACTTC
>TRBJ2-7|TRBV7-6|TRBD1|few
CASSQSQGSYEQYF
TGTGCCAGCAGCCAATCACAGGGGTCCTACGAGCAGTACTTC
>TRBJ2-7|TRBV11-3|NA|NA
CASGGPAENPYEQYF
TGTGCCAGCGGAGGGCCGGCAGAAAATCCCTACGAGCAGTACTTC
>TRBJ1-4|TRBV6-1|TRBD1|NA
CASSDGTGREKLFF
TGTGCCAGCAGTGACGGGACAGGGCGAGAAAAACTGTTTTTT
>TRBJ1-2|TRBV7-9|NA|NA
CASSLGGGIGYGYTF
TGTGCCAGCAGCTTAGGTGGAGGGATCGGCTATGGCTACACCTTC
>TRBJ2-3|TRBV24-1|NA|NA
CATSVGPRPDTQYF
TGTGCCACCAGTGTAGGCCCGAGGCCAGATACGCAGTATTTT
>TRBJ1-4|TRBV10-1|NA|NA
CASSDRGRNEKLFF
TGCGCCAGCAGTGACAGGGGCCGTAATGAAAAACTGTTTTTT
>TRBJ1-1|TRBV28|NA|many
CASSLDMGPEAFF
TGTGCCAGCAGTTTAGACATGGGGCCTGAAGCTTTCTTT
>TRBJ1-4|TRBV24-1|NA|NA
CATSSGGHSEKLFF
TGTGCCACCTCGTCTGGGGGCCATTCTGAAAAACTGTTTTTT
>TRBJ1-5|TRBV23-1|NA|NA
CASSQGRGWGQWQPQHF
TGCGCCAGCAGTCAGGGGAGGGGCTGGGGACAATGGCAGCCCCAGCATTTT
>TRBJ1-1|TRBV16|TRBD1|NA
CASSRTGAGNTEAFF
TGTGCCAGCAGCAGGACAGGGGCCGGGAACACTGAAGCTTTCTTT
>TRBJ1-2|TRBV9|TRBD1|NA
CASSRDSSYGYTF
TGTGCCAGCAGCCGGGACAGTTCCTATGGCTACACCTTC
>TRBJ1-2|TRBV6-5|NA|few
CASKPGFSSYGYTF
TGTGCCAGCAAGCCAGGGTTCAGTAGCTATGGCTACACCTTC
>TRBJ2-2|TRBV5-4|NA|NA
CASRGAGNTGELFF
TGTGCCAGCAGGGGGGCAGGGAACACCGGGGAGCTGTTTTTT
>TRBJ1-1|TRBV15|NA|NA
CATSQNTEAFF
TGTGCCACCAGCCAGAACACTGAAGCTTTCTTT
>TRBJ2-7|TRBV28|TRBD1|NA
CASSTAQGAYEQYF
TGTGCCAGCAGTACAGCCCAGGGGGCCTACGAGCAGTACTTC
>TRBJ2-1|TRBV30|NA|NA
CAWSVVHEQFF
TGTGCCTGGAGTGTCGTTCATGAGCAGTTCTTC
>TRBJ2-5|TRBV3-1/TRBV3-2|TRBD2|once
CASSGGLAGYQETQYF
TGTGCCAGCAGCGGCGGACTAGCGGGCTACCAAGAGACCCAGTACTTC